This T cell receptor beta chain was sequenced during a study of technical replicates of blood from a few donors. Repertoires were generated with immunoSEQ multiplex PCR, while TCRdb's copy carries only in-frame clones and drops some. The data show tens of thousands of clones, roughly 86% seen once. The sample taken for sequencing was PBMCs. The receptor's source is a human donor in good health. Some clones in this sample may be carry-over from other donors' samples.

The CDR3 sequence: CASSESIRGEQYF. In nucleotides, the CDR3 is TGCGCCAGCAGTGAGTCGATCCGGGGCGAGCAGTACTTC. The chain is built from TRBV10-2 and TRBJ2-7; D might be TRBD2 (5 bases). Germline V gene lookup returns CDR1 WSHSY and CDR2 SAAADI. The CDR3 loop spans 13 amino acids. V lost 0 bases and J lost 6, with 9 bases in between.